This entry concerns a single T cell receptor (beta chain). Its antigen remains undetermined. Base qualities are missing; no much larger clone stands one base away. Relative to germline, V is 6 bases shorter and J is 0 bases shorter, with 9 bases between their ends. Via the germline V gene (reference sequence), CDR1 is MNHEY and CDR2 SMNVEV. The CDR3 has 14 amino acids, counting the end cysteine and phenylalanine. The kept DNA is CDR3 alone, 42 bases in frame from the first base. This specimen belongs to a study of blood T cell repertoires in COVID-19 (TCRdb year 2020). For context, the study as a whole: Samples from collaborators originated in the United States, Italy and Spain and spanned both the acute and convalescent phases of COVID-19. The prospective study material was composed of cDNA or gDNA derived from T cells, B-cell-depleted T cells, or PBMCs. Subjects who had been exposed to COVID-19, were actively infected with it, or had recovered from it provided the deeply sampled blood TCRbeta repertoires that made up the dataset. The repertoires were released in a freely available public database meant as a resource for research on the immune response to SARS-CoV-2. Samples came from the ongoing ImmuneRACE study (first 160 participants) plus 1,254 subjects from 6 global collaborators. The sample metadata nearly always contained a de-identified subject ID, COVID-19 status, age in years and sex. Where available, HLA class I and class II types were obtained from metadata supplied by the sample provider rather than from assay-based typing.

Paper-wide results and their limitations: The amount of clinical and demographic metadata varied by source and participant and was provided uncurated.

Collaborating institutions collected whole blood in K2EDTA tubes following their own protocols. Collaborator samples were shipped for TCRbeta analysis as frozen whole blood, isolated PBMCs, or DNA extracted from either sample type. TCRbeta CDR3 regions were amplified from genomic DNA using the immunoSEQ Assay, a bias-controlled multiplex PCR. On the study's bioinformatics: Within the assay, amplification of reference gene primers was used to estimate how many nucleated cells each sample contained. To quantify the absolute abundance of each unique TCRbeta CDR3 rearrangement, sequence reads were collapsed and filtered. For each sample, productive Simpson clonality was calculated as the square root of Simpson's diversity index across productive rearrangements. TCRdb's version of the immuneACCESS table is confined to in-frame rearrangements and falls short of the full clone set. An unresolved V gene accounts for under half of the shortfall where checked; the remainder is of unknown origin. D and trimming come from the DNA, and the V and J calls and clone size come from that table. This sample has 150,000 to 200,000 clones in its table, and approximately 80% of those were observed once. The top ten clonotypes cover 9.1% of the sample.

The chain is encoded by TRBV27 joined to TRBJ1-3, with no confidently assigned D gene. The sequenced sample consisted of peripheral blood. The origin of this receptor is a woman older than 75 with active or convalescent COVID-19. The bases are TGTGCCAGCAGCCCCTTGTCCTCTGGAAACACCATATATTTT. This encodes CASSPLSSGNTIYF.